This T cell receptor (beta chain) stems from a study of shared clonotypes between healthy human individuals. This clone was seen only a few times. TCRdb's copy holds only in-frame clones and misses some; the assay was immunoSEQ multiplex PCR. The data show roughly 1,000,000 clones, more than 75% seen once. V shed 2 bases and J 2 bases; nucleotides not matched to a gene: 5. The CDR3 totals 15 residues. Germline CDR1 reads SGHTA; CDR2 reads FQGTGA. The clonotype comes from a man aged 18 to 29 in good health. Some clones in this sample may be carry-over from other donors' samples. The rearrangement uses TRBV7-3 and TRBJ2-5; TRBD2 aligns across 7 bases. Input material: memory CD4+ T cells from PBMCs. Subset of the sample: CD45RA-negative fraction. CDR3: CASSLYGTTQETQYF. DNA for the CDR3: TGTGCCAGCAGCTTATACGGGACTACACAAGAGACCCAGTACTTC.